The clone carrying this T cell receptor (beta chain) was found many times. Documented time point: sample taken at primary tumor resection. Extraction of whole RNA from tumor, nontumor lung or frozen PBMC preceded unsorted sequencing. The data originate from a study of spatial heterogeneity in lung cancer. TCRdb reprocessed the 5' RACE reads with MiXCR, giving one entry per CDR3 protein. The sample contains some 7,800 distinct CDR3 sequences, roughly 8.6% of which appear only once. V gave up 1 base and J gave up 12 bases; unmatched junction bases: 2. There are 11 residues in the CDR3. V is TRBV12-3 or TRBV12-4 and J is TRBJ2-7; 8 nucleotides agree with TRBD1. The specimen comprised PBMCs, sampled at surgery. This receptor was obtained from a male donor with early-stage non-small cell lung cancer. Here the CDR3 DNA reads TGTGCCAGCAGTTTAGGGACAGGGTTGTACTTC. Translating it yields CASSLGTGLYF.